The 32 T cell receptor beta chains below were found in one sample sequenced in a study of shared clonotypes between healthy human individuals. Libraries were prepared by immunoSEQ multiplex PCR; TCRdb keeps only in-frame clonotypes and omits some of them. The sample contains over a million clones, about four fifths of which appear only once. Sequencing input: memory CD4+ T cells from PBMCs. As to subset: CD45RA-negative fraction. The receptor set was obtained from a man in his late teens or twenties in good health. Some clones in this sample may be carry-over from other donors' samples.

This chain joins TRBV7-3 and TRBJ1-1; D unclear. V shed 5 bases and J shed 0 bases, with 22 bases lying between them. Germline CDR1 reads SGHTA; CDR2 reads FQGTGA. The CDR3 has 18 residues. Here the CDR3 DNA reads TGTGCCAGCAGCCCCCACGGACGGGCAGGTCTTATGAACACTGAAGCTTTCTTT. Amino acids: CASSPHGRAGLMNTEAFF. Using reference TRBV7-3 and TRBJ1-1 for the parts outside the CDR3, the full variable domain is GAGVSQTPSNKVTEKGKYVELRCDPISGHTALYWYRQSLGQGPEFLIYFQGTGAADDSGLPNDRFFAVRPEGSVSTLKIQRTERGDSAVYLCASSPHGRAGLMNTEAFFGQGTRLTVV.

J is TRBJ2-7 and V is TRBV7-9; 10 nucleotides agree with TRBD1. This CDR3 is built from 15 residues. Germline CDR1 SEHNR, CDR2 FQNEAQ (reference sequence). With V trimmed by 5 bases and J by 7 bases, 11 bases remained unmatched. The CDR3 coding sequence is TGTGCCAGCAGCCATCGACAGGGGGCCTACCTAGAGCAGTACTTC. It codes for CASSHRQGAYLEQYF.

The J gene is TRBJ1-2, the V gene TRBV7-2; TRBD1 matches at 7 bases. The CDR3 covers 15 residues. Per germline, CDR1 SGHTA and CDR2 FQGNSA. V dropped 6 bases and J dropped 3; count of bases not matched to a gene: 10. This CDR3 is CASSYDREAYYGYTF. The CDR3, as DNA: TGTGCCAGCAGTTACGACAGGGAAGCTTACTATGGCTACACCTTC.

The V and J genes are TRBV18 and TRBJ2-7, with 8 bases that match TRBD2. CDR1 is KGHSH, CDR2 LQKENI, per germline. The CDR3 sequence is 13 residues long. J lost 5 bases, V lost 6 bases, and 6 bases had no gene match. The DNA of the CDR3 is TGTGCCAGCTCGGGTCATAGCGGGGACGAGCAGTACTTC. Amino acid sequence: CASSGHSGDEQYF.

The V and J genes are TRBV7-2 and TRBJ2-7; no definite D call. CDR1 is SGHTA and CDR2 is FQGNSA in the germline V gene. Trimming took off 3 bases at V and 3 bases at J, with 9 bases between the two ends. CDR3 length: 13 residues. The CDR3 sequence: CASSLMYSYEQYF. The CDR3 nucleotides are TGTGCCAGCAGCTTGATGTACAGCTACGAGCAGTACTTC.

The chain uses TRBV19 and TRBJ2-3, with D possibly being TRBD1 (6 bases). With 5 bases removed from V and 4 bases from J, the gap between germline ends came to 13 bases. Germline values: CDR1 LNHDA, CDR2 SQIVND (reference sequence). The CDR3 spans 14 residues. The CDR3 nucleotides are TGTGCCAGTAGTTTCACAGGGTTACCAGATACGCAGTATTTT. It codes for CASSFTGLPDTQYF.

This chain connects TRBV7-2 to TRBJ2-3; 9 nucleotides line up with TRBD1. The trim removed 3 bases at V and 5 bases at J, leaving 9 bases unmatched. Germline lookup yields CDR1 SGHTA and CDR2 FQGNSA. The CDR3 is 16 amino acids. The CDR3 DNA reads TGTGCCAGCAGCTTTTCGGGACAGGGTTTAAGAGATACGCAGTATTTT. This gives the protein CASSFSGQGLRDTQYF.

The table lists this clone with a few counts. Other DNA sequences from this sample encode an identical CDR3 as well. J is TRBJ1-5 and V is TRBV11-2; D uncertain. CDR1 is SGHAT, CDR2 FQNNGV, per germline. Trimming took off 2 bases at V and 2 bases at J, with 4 bases between the two ends. This CDR3 is 13 amino acids long. In DNA form, the CDR3 reads TGTGCCAGCAGCTTAAGTGGCAATCAGCCCCAGCATTTT. This sequence encodes CASSLSGNQPQHF.

This sequence joins TRBV7-2 and TRBJ2-1, with 11 bases identical to TRBD2. The CDR3 is 13 residues long. Germline-derived CDR1 and CDR2 are SGHTA and FQGNSA. V was clipped by 2 bases and J by 15 bases; unmatched bases: 6. The chain's CDR3 is CASSLQVAGGLFF. The CDR3 bases are TGTGCCAGCAGCTTACAGGTAGCGGGAGGGTTGTTCTTC.

This clone showed up just a few times. The V and J genes are TRBV30 and TRBJ1-2, with a weak D call TRBD1 (6 bases). Germline V gene sequence: CDR1 GTSNPN, CDR2 SVGIG (reference sequence). The V gene lost 2 bases and the J gene lost 7 bases, with 14 bases spanning the gap. This CDR3 contains 13 residues. The CDR3 spells CAWSLLTGRGYTF. The CDR3 DNA sequence: TGTGCCTGGAGTCTTCTAACAGGGCGTGGCTACACCTTC.

This chain joins TRBV7-9 and TRBJ2-7, with a possible D match to TRBD1 (6 bases). Germline-derived CDR1 and CDR2 are SEHNR and FQNEAQ (reference sequence). Trimming left V 5 bases short and J 7 bases short, with 18 bases between. This CDR3 contains 14 residues. CDR3 region: CASSVPKARGEQYF. CDR3 sequence (DNA): TGTGCCAGCAGCGTCCCGAAGGCCAGGGGAGAGCAGTACTTC.

The chain has TRBV28 and TRBJ1-1; D perhaps matches TRBD1 (5 bases). This CDR3 is 15 amino acids long. The ends were cut back, 6 bases at V and 0 bases at J, with 14 bases in the middle. Germline V CDR1 and CDR2: MDHEN, SYDVKM. The CDR3 coding sequence is TGTGCCAGCAGCCGCGGACAAATCATGAACACTGAAGCTTTCTTT. Its protein product is CASSRGQIMNTEAFF.

The chain uses TRBV28 and TRBJ1-2; perhaps TRBD1 as D (5 bases). V was pared by 4 bases and J by 6 bases, with 15 bases between. Germline CDR1 is MDHEN and CDR2 is SYDVKM. The CDR3 has 14 amino acids. For the CDR3, the DNA is TGTGCCAGCAGTTACCCAGGGAGTGTGGATGGCTACACCTTC. Translating gives CASSYPGSVDGYTF.

The chain is built from TRBV18 and TRBJ2-3; 8 bases align to TRBD1. This CDR3 has 17 amino acids. Per germline, CDR1 KGHSH and CDR2 LQKENI. V gave up 2 bases and J gave up 0 bases; unmatched junction bases: 7. CDR3 sequence (DNA): TGTGCCAGCTCACCAACAAGGACAGGGCGTAGCACAGATACGCAGTATTTT. Translating gives CASSPTRTGRSTDTQYF.

The chain combines TRBV14 with TRBJ2-1; D is unresolved. The V and J ends lost 8 bases and 10 bases respectively, with 6 bases between them. Per the germline V gene, CDR1 is SGHDN and CDR2 is FVKESK. The CDR3 contains 9 residues. The CDR3 DNA sequence: TGTGCCAGCCGGAAAGAGCAGTTCTTC. Translating gives CASRKEQFF.

The rearrangement joins TRBV6-5 to TRBJ1-2, with 8 bases matching TRBD1. CDR3 length equals 14 residues. Trimming at V came to 5 bases and at J to 8 bases, leaving 10 bases not matched to a gene. The germline V gene has CDR1 MNHEY and CDR2 SVGAGI. The CDR3 spells CASSRAQGASGYTF. For the CDR3, the DNA is TGTGCCAGCAGTCGAGCTCAGGGGGCGTCGGGCTACACCTTC.

The rearrangement links TRBV2 to TRBJ2-5; possibly TRBD2 for D (5 bases). Germline V CDR1 and CDR2: SNHLY, FYNNEI. Deletions cut 3 bases from V and 2 bases from J, with 13 bases between. The length of the CDR3 is 15 residues. The CDR3 region is CASSDLGLLQETQYF. CDR3 sequence (DNA): TGTGCCAGCAGTGACCTCGGACTCCTACAAGAGACCCAGTACTTC.

The genes are TRBV4-3 and TRBJ1-2, with TRBD1 as a possible D gene (5 bases). The V end lost 3 bases, the J end lost 9 bases, and 23 bases lay between the germline ends. Germline V gene lookup returns CDR1 LGHNA and CDR2 YSLEER. There are 16 residues in the CDR3. CDR3 residues: CASSQTLANLPGRYTF. The CDR3 coding sequence is TGCGCCAGCAGCCAGACGCTTGCCAATCTACCGGGGCGCTACACCTTC.

The table lists this clone with a few counts. Within the sample, other DNA sequences also encode this same CDR3. CDR3 nucleotides: TGCAGTGCCTCCCTAGCGGAGACCCAGTACTTC. This translates into CSASLAETQYF. The chain links TRBV20-1 to TRBJ2-5, with D possibly TRBD2 on 6 matching bases. The germline V gene encodes CDR1 DFQATT and CDR2 SNEGSKA (reference sequence). Deletions cut 6 bases from V and 5 bases from J, with 10 bases between. This CDR3 has 11 residues.

The chain is built from TRBV29-1 and TRBJ1-3; 8 bases match TRBD1. Germline CDR1 SQVTM, CDR2 ANQGSEA. J gave up 0 bases and V 6 bases, and 4 bases lay outside the gene matches. The CDR3 covers 14 residues. This chain's CDR3 is CSVDDRGSGNTIYF. The CDR3 DNA reads as TGCAGCGTCGACGACAGGGGCTCTGGAAACACCATATATTTT.

The V call is TRBV5-1, the J call TRBJ1-2, with D possibly matching TRBD1 (6 bases). Trimming removed 4 bases from V and 5 bases from J, with 12 bases in between. The CDR3 is 13 residues long. CDR1 is SGHRS, CDR2 YFSETQ, per germline. CDR3 sequence: CASSARTAYGYTF. The CDR3 region has the DNA TGCGCCAGCAGCGCCAGGACAGCTTATGGCTACACCTTC.

There are a few counts of this clone. J is TRBJ2-5 and V is TRBV30; TRBD1 matches 9 bases. The junction had 3 bases not matched to a gene; V was cut back by 5 bases and J by 2 bases. CDR3 length: 13 residues. Per germline, CDR1 GTSNPN and CDR2 SVGIG (reference sequence). The CDR3 bases are TGTGCCTGGGGGACAGGGACGCAAGAGACCCAGTACTTC. Amino acids: CAWGTGTQETQYF.

V gene TRBV5-6 combines with J gene TRBJ1-3, with D uncertain. V was trimmed by 1 base and J by 2 bases, leaving 13 bases between them. Germline CDR1 SGHDT, CDR2 YYEEEE. The CDR3 runs 16 residues. The CDR3 region has the DNA TGTGCCAGCAGCTTGATAGGTCAAAAAGCTGGAAACACCATATATTTT. It yields the protein CASSLIGQKAGNTIYF.

This chain joins TRBV5-1 and TRBJ1-1; perhaps TRBD1 as D (5 bases). Germline V gene lookup returns CDR1 SGHRS and CDR2 YFSETQ. CDR3 length equals 15 residues. Deletions cut 0 bases from V and 0 bases from J, with 9 bases between. CDR3 sequence (DNA): TGCGCCAGCAGCTTGGAGGGGAGCGTGAACACTGAAGCTTTCTTT. This gives the protein CASSLEGSVNTEAFF.

The chain has TRBV28 and TRBJ1-2, with D tentatively TRBD1 (6 bases). This CDR3 comprises 15 residues. The V gene lost 5 bases and the J gene lost 4 bases, with 17 bases spanning the gap. Germline-derived CDR1 and CDR2 are MDHEN and SYDVKM. CDR3 amino acids: CASSPGGGLGYGYTF. The CDR3 DNA follows: TGTGCCAGCAGTCCCGGGGGGGGGCTGGGCTATGGCTACACCTTC.

V usage is TRBV5-1 and J usage is TRBJ1-1; D remains unclear. Germline-derived CDR1 and CDR2 are SGHRS and YFSETQ. V was clipped by 4 bases and J by 5 bases, with 18 bases between them. The CDR3 contains 15 residues. CDR3 nucleotides: TGCGCCAGCAGCATCGGCGGCCTGGGGAAAACTGAAGCTTTCTTT. Protein product: CASSIGGLGKTEAFF.

Notes on this clone: Other DNA sequences in this specimen translate into the identical CDR3. This rearrangement joins TRBV18 to TRBJ1-1; no clear D gene. V dropped 0 bases and J dropped 0 bases, with 8 bases sitting between them. The CDR3 runs to 15 residues. Germline assignment: CDR1 KGHSH and CDR2 LQKENI. The CDR3 protein is CASSPPLTVNTEAFF. CDR3 DNA: TGTGCCAGCTCACCACCGTTAACGGTGAACACTGAAGCTTTCTTT.

The chain couples TRBV19 to TRBJ1-5, with TRBD1 as a possible D gene (6 bases). CDR1 is LNHDA, CDR2 SQIVND, per germline (reference sequence). This CDR3 is 16 amino acids long. Between the trimmed V and J ends, which lost 2 bases and 4 bases, there was a span of 15 bases. In DNA form, the CDR3 reads TGTGCCAGTAGTATATCTTCAGGGGTAGGGAATCAGCCCCAGCATTTT. The encoded protein is CASSISSGVGNQPQHF.

This clone appeared a single time. The rearrangement joins TRBV11-2 to TRBJ1-1; 8 bases agree with TRBD1. J lost 7 bases, V lost 5 bases, and 9 bases had no gene match. CDR3 size: 14 residues. CDR1 is SGHAT, CDR2 FQNNGV, per germline. This CDR3 reads CASSPQPGGGEAFF. CDR3 DNA sequence: TGTGCCAGCAGCCCCCAACCAGGGGGCGGTGAAGCTTTCTTT.

CDR3 loop: CASKGKNTDTQYF. The CDR3 bases are TGTGCCAGCAAAGGAAAGAACACAGATACGCAGTATTTT. V gene TRBV2 combines with J gene TRBJ2-3; D call uncertain. CDR1 SNHLY and CDR2 FYNNEI come from the germline V gene. The CDR3 extends over 13 amino acids. V was cut by 7 bases and J by 2 bases, with 10 bases left in between. Supplemented by reference TRBV2 and TRBJ2-3, the full variable domain reads EPEVTQTPSHQVTQMGQEVILRCVPISNHLYFYWYRQILGQKVEFLVSFYNNEISEKSEIFDDQFSVERPDGSNFTLKIRSTKLEDSAMYFCASKGKNTDTQYFGPGTRLTVL.

This chain joins TRBV9 and TRBJ2-7, with D possibly being TRBD2 (5 bases). Germline V lookup: CDR1 SGDLS, CDR2 YYNGEE. The CDR3 spans 15 residues. Trimming stripped 4 bases from V and 2 bases from J, with 16 bases between. CDR3 sequence reads: CASSYQEAATYEQYF. The CDR3 DNA sequence: TGTGCCAGCAGCTACCAGGAGGCTGCCACCTACGAGCAGTACTTC.

In nucleotides, the CDR3 is TGCGCCAGCAGCCGGGACAGCCCTGGAAACACCATATATTTT. Its protein product is CASSRDSPGNTIYF. The chain employs TRBV5-1 and TRBJ1-3, with 7 bases aligning to TRBD1. The CDR3 covers 14 residues. V shed 4 bases and J 2 bases; nucleotides not matched to a gene: 3. Looked up from germline, CDR1 is SGHRS and CDR2 is YFSETQ. Full variable domain (outside the CDR3, taken from reference TRBV5-1 and TRBJ1-3): KAGVTQTPRYLIKTRGQQVTLSCSPISGHRSVSWYQQTPGQGLQFLFEYFSETQRNKGNFPGRFSGRQFSNSRSEMNVSTLELGDSALYLCASSRDSPGNTIYFGEGSWLTVV.